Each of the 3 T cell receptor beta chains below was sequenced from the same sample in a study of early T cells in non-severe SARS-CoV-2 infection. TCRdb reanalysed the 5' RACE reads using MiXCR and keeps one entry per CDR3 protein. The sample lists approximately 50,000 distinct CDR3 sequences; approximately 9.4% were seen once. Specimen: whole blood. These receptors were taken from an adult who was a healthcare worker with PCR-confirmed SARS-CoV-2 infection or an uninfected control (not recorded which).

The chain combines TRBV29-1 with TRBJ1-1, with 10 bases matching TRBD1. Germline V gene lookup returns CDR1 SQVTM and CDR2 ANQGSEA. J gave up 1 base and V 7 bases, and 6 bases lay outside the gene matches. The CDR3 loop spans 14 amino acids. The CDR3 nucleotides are TGCAGCGCGGGGACAGGGGCGGGGAACACTGAAGCTTTCTTT. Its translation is CSAGTGAGNTEAFF.

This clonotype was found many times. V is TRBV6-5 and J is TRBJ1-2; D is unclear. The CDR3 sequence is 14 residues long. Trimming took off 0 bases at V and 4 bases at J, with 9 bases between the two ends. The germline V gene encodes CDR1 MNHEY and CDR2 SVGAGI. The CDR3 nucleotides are TGTGCCAGCAGTTACTCGTTTTCCTCCTATGGCTACACCTTC. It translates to CASSYSFSSYGYTF.

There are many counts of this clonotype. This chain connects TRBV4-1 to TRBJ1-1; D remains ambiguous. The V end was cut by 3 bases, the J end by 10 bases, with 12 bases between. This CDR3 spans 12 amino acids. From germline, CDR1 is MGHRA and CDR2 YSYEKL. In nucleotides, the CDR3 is TGCGCCAGCAGCCAGGGGAGCAAAGGAGCTTTCTTT. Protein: CASSQGSKGAFF.